This is a list of T cell receptor beta chains from one sample in a study of identical twins. TCRdb re-called the 5' RACE reads with MiXCR, one entry per CDR3 protein. The table includes about 220,000 distinct CDR3 sequences, approximately 8.3% detected once. The same sample was also studied in work on yellow fever vaccine responses in identical twins.

Sequenced sample: memory (CD45RO+) T cells sorted from blood. The receptors were gathered from a woman younger than 35 in good health. The CDR3 runs from the conserved cysteine through the conserved F or W. The D gene is left open where the match is weak. Size tells how often a clone was seen (once, few, many) or the class of an expanded clone, and some rows leave it out.

v_gene	abundance	d_gene	j_gene	CDR3aa	CDR3nt
TRBV30	few	-	TRBJ1-1	CAWSRSNTEAFF	TGTGCCTGGAGTAGGTCGAACACTGAAGCTTTCTTT
TRBV6-1	-	TRBD2	TRBJ2-5	CASSATSGGPQETQYF	TGTGCCAGCAGTGCTACTAGCGGGGGCCCGCAAGAGACCCAGTACTTC
TRBV30	few	-	TRBJ2-7	CAWSVGLAKGEQYF	TGTGCCTGGAGTGTAGGTCTAGCAAAGGGCGAGCAGTACTTC
TRBV7-2	many	-	TRBJ2-2	CASSLEPSYTGELFF	TGTGCCAGCAGCTTAGAACCGTCTTACACCGGGGAGCTGTTTTTT
TRBV7-9	few	-	TRBJ1-4	CASSLASTANEKLFF	TGTGCCAGCAGCTTAGCGTCGACAGCAAATGAAAAACTGTTTTTT
TRBV6-2/TRBV6-3	few	-	TRBJ1-1	CASSYGLGAPRFSTEAFF	TGTGCCAGCAGTTACGGGTTGGGGGCACCAAGATTCAGCACTGAAGCTTTCTTT
TRBV25-1	-	-	TRBJ2-3	CASSALRDTQYF	TGTGCCAGCAGTGCCCTTAGGGATACGCAGTATTTT
TRBV20-1	-	-	TRBJ2-7	CSARRLTTYEQYF	TGCAGTGCCCGGAGGCTAACTACCTACGAGCAGTACTTC
TRBV28	many	-	TRBJ2-1	CASSLDTYNEQFF	TGTGCCAGCAGCTTAGATACATACAATGAGCAGTTCTTC
TRBV18	few	-	TRBJ2-1	CASSITSRTNEQFF	TGTGCCAGCTCGATAACAAGTAGGACAAATGAGCAGTTCTTC
TRBV6-1	few	TRBD1	TRBJ2-2	CASRRQGATTGELFF	TGTGCCAGCAGGAGACAGGGGGCTACCACCGGGGAGCTGTTTTTT
TRBV6-5	many	TRBD1	TRBJ1-1	CASSYTQTGFSRNTEAFF	TGTGCCAGCAGTTACACCCAGACAGGGTTCAGCCGGAACACTGAAGCTTTCTTT
TRBV7-9	few	TRBD1	TRBJ2-7	CASSPGQPYEQYF	TGTGCCAGCAGCCCGGGACAGCCCTACGAGCAGTACTTC
TRBV4-1	few	-	TRBJ2-3	CASSRQGTTDTQYF	TGCGCCAGCAGCCGGCAGGGGACTACAGATACGCAGTATTTT
TRBV2	few	-	TRBJ2-1	CASSGRTSGDEQFF	TGTGCCAGCAGTGGCCGGACCAGCGGCGATGAGCAGTTCTTC
TRBV4-1	-	TRBD1	TRBJ2-6	CASSPGQGGISGANVLTF	TGCGCCAGCAGCCCTGGACAGGGTGGGATCTCTGGGGCCAACGTCCTGACTTTC
TRBV20-1	few	TRBD2	TRBJ2-7	CSARDPMTSGGNYEQYF	TGCAGTGCTAGAGATCCCATGACTAGCGGGGGGAACTACGAGCAGTACTTC
TRBV5-1	many	TRBD2	TRBJ2-5	CASSLAGLAGEETQYF	TGCGCCAGCAGCTTGGCGGGACTAGCGGGAGAAGAGACCCAGTACTTC
TRBV6-1	few	-	TRBJ1-2	CASRAEVGRGYGYTF	TGTGCCAGCAGGGCCGAAGTGGGCAGGGGCTATGGCTACACCTTC
TRBV29-1	many	-	TRBJ2-6	CSVGAGAGANVLTF	TGCAGCGTTGGGGCAGGGGCTGGGGCCAACGTCCTGACTTTC
TRBV20-1	many	TRBD1	TRBJ1-2	CSASNSDRGSYGYTF	TGCAGTGCTAGTAACTCGGACAGGGGCAGCTATGGCTACACCTTC
TRBV7-9	-	TRBD1	TRBJ1-5	CASSNNRGGNQPQHF	TGTGCCAGCAGTAATAACAGGGGGGGAAATCAGCCCCAGCATTTT
TRBV4-1	-	-	TRBJ2-1	CASSQDRGLEGNEQFF	TGCGCCAGCAGCCAAGATCGGGGACTCGAAGGAAATGAGCAGTTCTTC
TRBV12-5	many	TRBD1	TRBJ2-7	CASGQGNYEQYF	TGTGCCAGCGGACAGGGAAACTACGAGCAGTACTTC
TRBV29-1	many	-	TRBJ1-2	CSVVEGYTF	TGCAGCGTTGTCGAGGGCTACACCTTC
TRBV20-1	few	TRBD1	TRBJ2-7	CSASLDREYEQYF	TGCAGTGCTAGCCTGGACAGGGAGTACGAGCAGTACTTC
TRBV5-6	few	TRBD2	TRBJ2-5	CASSPLGLGGVFGTQYF	TGTGCCAGCAGCCCGCTGGGATTGGGAGGGGTCTTCGGGACCCAGTACTTC
TRBV9	few	TRBD2	TRBJ2-1	CASSAAGLAGGREQFF	TGTGCCAGCAGCGCCGCGGGACTAGCGGGGGGGAGGGAGCAGTTCTTC
TRBV10-3	many	-	TRBJ2-1	CATLPGAETLNEQFF	TGTGCCACCCTTCCAGGAGCGGAGACCTTAAATGAGCAGTTCTTC
TRBV27	-	TRBD1	TRBJ2-2	CASSGNGQGASGELFF	TGTGCCAGCAGCGGAAATGGACAGGGGGCGTCCGGGGAGCTGTTTTTT
TRBV12-3/TRBV12-4	-	-	TRBJ2-7	CASSLAQGLGEQYF	TGTGCCAGCAGTTTAGCGCAGGGATTAGGCGAGCAGTACTTC